This TCR beta chain emerged from a study of cytomegalovirus exposure and HLA in healthy donors. This CDR3 region has 15 residues. Germline V lookup: CDR1 SGHVS, CDR2 FNYEAQ. V was clipped by 1 base and J by 6 bases; unmatched bases: 6. The study ran its PCR with 60 Vbeta and 13 Jbeta primers. Sequencing used immunoSEQ multiplex PCR; TCRdb keeps in-frame clones, though not all of them. Here the sample spans around 150,000 clones, 80% being singletons. The material sequenced was PBMCs. This TCR derives from a man in his forties in good health and CMV-seropositive. This chain uses TRBV7-6 with TRBJ1-2; 9 bases match TRBD1. Here the CDR3 reads CASSLVGGQGDGYTF. CDR3 sequence (DNA): TGTGCCAGCAGCTTAGTGGGGGGACAGGGCGATGGCTACACCTTC.